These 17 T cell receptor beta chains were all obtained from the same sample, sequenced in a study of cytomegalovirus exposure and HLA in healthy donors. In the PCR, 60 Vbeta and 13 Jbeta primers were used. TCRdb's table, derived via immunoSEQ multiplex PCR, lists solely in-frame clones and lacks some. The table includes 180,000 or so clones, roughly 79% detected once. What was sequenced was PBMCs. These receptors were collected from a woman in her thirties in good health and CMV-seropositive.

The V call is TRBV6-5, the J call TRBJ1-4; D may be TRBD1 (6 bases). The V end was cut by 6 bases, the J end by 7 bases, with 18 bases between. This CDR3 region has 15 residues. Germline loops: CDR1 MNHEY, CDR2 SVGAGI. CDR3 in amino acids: CASRGRGGSSEKLFF. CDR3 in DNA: TGTGCCAGCAGGGGGCGGGGGGGCAGCAGTGAAAAACTGTTTTTT.

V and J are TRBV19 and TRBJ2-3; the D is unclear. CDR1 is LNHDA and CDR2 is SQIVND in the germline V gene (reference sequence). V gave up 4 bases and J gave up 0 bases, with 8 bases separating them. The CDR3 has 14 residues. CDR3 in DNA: TGTGCCAGTAGTAACAGCTTTAGCACAGATACGCAGTATTTT. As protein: CASSNSFSTDTQYF.

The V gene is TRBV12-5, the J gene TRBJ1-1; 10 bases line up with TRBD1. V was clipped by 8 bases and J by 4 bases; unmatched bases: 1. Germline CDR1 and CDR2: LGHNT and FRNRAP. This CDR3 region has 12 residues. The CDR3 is CASRTGGTEAFF. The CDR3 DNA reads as TGTGCTAGTAGGACAGGGGGCACTGAAGCTTTCTTT.

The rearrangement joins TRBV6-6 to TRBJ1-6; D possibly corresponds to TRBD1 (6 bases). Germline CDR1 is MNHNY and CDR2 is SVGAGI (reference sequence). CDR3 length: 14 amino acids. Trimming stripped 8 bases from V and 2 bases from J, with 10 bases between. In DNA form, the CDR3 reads TGTGCCAGCCCCAAGGGGGCCTATAATTCACCCCTCCACTTT. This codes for CASPKGAYNSPLHF.

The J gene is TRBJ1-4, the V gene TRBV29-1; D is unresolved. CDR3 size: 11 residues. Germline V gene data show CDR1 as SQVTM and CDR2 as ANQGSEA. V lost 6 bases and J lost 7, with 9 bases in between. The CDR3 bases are TGCAGCGTGCAGGAGGGTGAAAAACTGTTTTTT. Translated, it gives CSVQEGEKLFF.

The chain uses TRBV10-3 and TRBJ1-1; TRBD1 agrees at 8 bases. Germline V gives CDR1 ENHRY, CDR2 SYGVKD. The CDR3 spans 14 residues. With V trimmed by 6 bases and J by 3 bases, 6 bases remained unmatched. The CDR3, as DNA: TGTGCCATCAGGACCGACAGGGGTGACACTGAAGCTTTCTTT. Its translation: CAIRTDRGDTEAFF.

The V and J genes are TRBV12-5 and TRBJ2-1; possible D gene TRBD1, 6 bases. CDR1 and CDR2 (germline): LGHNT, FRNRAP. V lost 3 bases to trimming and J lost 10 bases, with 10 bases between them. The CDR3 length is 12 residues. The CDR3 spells CASGLRQAEQFF. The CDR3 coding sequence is TGTGCTAGTGGTTTAAGACAGGCGGAGCAGTTCTTC.

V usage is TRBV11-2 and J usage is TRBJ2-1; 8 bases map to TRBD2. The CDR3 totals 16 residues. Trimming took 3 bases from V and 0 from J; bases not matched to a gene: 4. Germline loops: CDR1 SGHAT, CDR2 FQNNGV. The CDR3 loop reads CASSFYLAGSYNEQFF. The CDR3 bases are TGTGCCAGCAGCTTCTATCTAGCGGGCTCCTACAATGAGCAGTTCTTC.

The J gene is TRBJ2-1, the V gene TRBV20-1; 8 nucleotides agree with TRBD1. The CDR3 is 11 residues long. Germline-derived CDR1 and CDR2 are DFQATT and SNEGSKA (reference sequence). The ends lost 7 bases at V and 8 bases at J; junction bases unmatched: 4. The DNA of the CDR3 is TGCAGTGGCTTGACAGGGGATGAGCAGTTCTTC. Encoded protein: CSGLTGDEQFF.

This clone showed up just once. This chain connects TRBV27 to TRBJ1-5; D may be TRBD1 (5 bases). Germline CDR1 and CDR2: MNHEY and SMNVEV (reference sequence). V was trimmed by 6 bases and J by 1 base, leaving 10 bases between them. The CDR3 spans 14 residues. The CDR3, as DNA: TGTGCCAGCAGGGAACCAGGGAGCAATCAGCCCCAGCATTTT. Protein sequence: CASREPGSNQPQHF.

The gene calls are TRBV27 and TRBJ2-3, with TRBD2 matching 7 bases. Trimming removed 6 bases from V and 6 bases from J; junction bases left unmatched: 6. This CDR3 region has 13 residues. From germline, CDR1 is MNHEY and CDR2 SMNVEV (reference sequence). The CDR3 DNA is TGTGCCAGCAGCGGGACTATTGGGGATACGCAGTATTTT. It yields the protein CASSGTIGDTQYF.

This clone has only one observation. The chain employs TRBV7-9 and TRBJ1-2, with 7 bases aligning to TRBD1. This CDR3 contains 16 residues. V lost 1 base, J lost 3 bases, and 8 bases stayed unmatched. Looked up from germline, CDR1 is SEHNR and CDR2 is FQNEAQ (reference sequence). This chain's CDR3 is CASSLGDRDSDYGYTF. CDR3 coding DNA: TGTGCCAGCAGCTTAGGAGACAGGGATTCCGACTATGGCTACACCTTC.

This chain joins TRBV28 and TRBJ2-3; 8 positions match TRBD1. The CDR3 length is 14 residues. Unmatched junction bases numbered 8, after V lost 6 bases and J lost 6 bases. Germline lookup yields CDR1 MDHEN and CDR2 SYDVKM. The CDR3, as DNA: TGTGCCAGCAGGGATGGACAGGGTGGGGATACGCAGTATTTT. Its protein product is CASRDGQGGDTQYF.

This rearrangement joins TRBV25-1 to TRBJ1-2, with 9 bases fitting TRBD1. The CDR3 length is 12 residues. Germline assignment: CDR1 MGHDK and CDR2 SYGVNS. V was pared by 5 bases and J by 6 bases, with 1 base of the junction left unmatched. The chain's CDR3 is CASSWTGDGYTF. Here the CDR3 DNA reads TGTGCCAGCAGTTGGACAGGGGATGGCTACACCTTC.

The CDR3 region has the DNA TGTGCCAGCCACAGGGGTTATCCGAACACTGAAGCTTTCTTT. This sequence encodes CASHRGYPNTEAFF. This chain uses TRBV25-1 with TRBJ1-1; 7 bases align to TRBD1. Germline values: CDR1 MGHDK, CDR2 SYGVNS. V lost 8 bases and J lost 1; bases outside the gene matches: 7. This CDR3 comprises 14 residues.

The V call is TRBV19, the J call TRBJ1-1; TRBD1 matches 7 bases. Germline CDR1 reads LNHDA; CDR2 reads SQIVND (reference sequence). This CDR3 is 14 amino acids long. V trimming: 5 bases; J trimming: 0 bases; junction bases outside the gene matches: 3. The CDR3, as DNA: TGTGCCAGTAGTGGGACAGACATGAACACTGAAGCTTTCTTT. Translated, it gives CASSGTDMNTEAFF. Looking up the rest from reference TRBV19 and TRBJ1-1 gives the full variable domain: DGGITQSPKYLFRKEGQNVTLSCEQNLNHDAMYWYRQDPGQGLRLIYYSQIVNDFQKGDIAEGYSVSREKKESFPLTVTSAQKNPTAFYLCASSGTDMNTEAFFGQGTRLTVV.

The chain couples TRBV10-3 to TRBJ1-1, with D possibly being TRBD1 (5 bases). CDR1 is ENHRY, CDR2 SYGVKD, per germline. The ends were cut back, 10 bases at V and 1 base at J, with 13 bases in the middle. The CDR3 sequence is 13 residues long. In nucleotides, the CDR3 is TGTGCCACCGTAAAGACAGCGAACACTGAAGCTTTCTTT. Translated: CATVKTANTEAFF.